A selection of T cell receptor beta chains follows, all from one sample in a study of T cell changes during pregnancy in multiple sclerosis. The protocol was immunoSEQ multiplex PCR, while the TCRdb copy is restricted to in-frame clones and leaves out a portion. Among tens of thousands of clones listed, 75% to 95% were seen once. This specimen was CD4+ T cells from peripheral blood mononuclear cells, taken after pregnancy. These receptors were taken from a female donor in good health, enrolled as a control in a pregnancy study. Each CDR3 is given with its conserved first and last residue. The order of the fields is CDR3 protein, CDR3 DNA, CDR3 length, J gene, V gene, clone size, D gene. The D gene is left open where the match is weak. A row's size may be missing; if present it is once, few, many or a size class.

CDR3aa: CASSQAGTSGYNEQFF; CDR3nt: TGTGCCAGCAGCCAGGCCGGGACTAGCGGTTACAATGAGCAGTTCTTC; len: 16; j_gene: TRBJ2-1; v_gene: TRBV4-2; abundance: NA; d_gene: TRBD2
CDR3aa: CASSQVLSLGQYF; CDR3nt: TGTGCCAGCAGCCAAGTACTATCCTTGGGGCAGTATTTT; len: 13; j_gene: TRBJ2-3; v_gene: TRBV14; abundance: NA; d_gene: NA
CDR3aa: CASSEGSFAGGFDDETQYF; CDR3nt: TGTGCCAGCAGTGAGGGCTCCTTTGCGGGGGGCTTCGATGATGAGACCCAGTACTTC; len: 19; j_gene: TRBJ2-5; v_gene: TRBV2; abundance: NA; d_gene: TRBD2
CDR3aa: CASSSLGQGSPYEQYF; CDR3nt: TGTGCCAGCAGTTCACTCGGACAGGGGAGTCCCTACGAGCAGTACTTC; len: 16; j_gene: TRBJ2-7; v_gene: TRBV28; abundance: once; d_gene: TRBD1
CDR3aa: CASSPPGASTDTQYF; CDR3nt: TGTGCCAGCAGCCCCCCAGGGGCTAGCACAGATACGCAGTATTTT; len: 15; j_gene: TRBJ2-3; v_gene: TRBV14; abundance: once; d_gene: NA
CDR3aa: CASSLSRGARGELFF; CDR3nt: TGTGCCAGCAGCTTGAGTCGGGGGGCGAGGGGGGAGCTGTTTTTT; len: 15; j_gene: TRBJ2-2; v_gene: TRBV5-4; abundance: NA; d_gene: NA
CDR3aa: CASSHEYTDEAFF; CDR3nt: TGCGCCAGCAGCCATGAATACACCGATGAAGCTTTCTTT; len: 13; j_gene: TRBJ1-1; v_gene: TRBV4-1; abundance: NA; d_gene: NA
CDR3aa: CASSVGLAGITDTQYF; CDR3nt: TGTGCCAGCAGCGTGGGACTAGCGGGGATCACAGATACGCAGTATTTT; len: 16; j_gene: TRBJ2-3; v_gene: TRBV9; abundance: NA; d_gene: TRBD2
CDR3aa: CASSPGTLNTEAFF; CDR3nt: TGTGCCAGCAGCCCGGGGACATTGAACACTGAAGCTTTCTTT; len: 14; j_gene: TRBJ1-1; v_gene: TRBV7-2; abundance: NA; d_gene: NA
CDR3aa: CASSRAGQGNTEAFF; CDR3nt: TGTGCCAGCAGCAGAGCAGGACAGGGGAACACTGAAGCTTTCTTT; len: 15; j_gene: TRBJ1-1; v_gene: TRBV21-1; abundance: NA; d_gene: NA
CDR3aa: CASSLGGSGDEKLFF; CDR3nt: TGTGCCAGCAGTTTAGGAGGGAGTGGTGATGAAAAACTGTTTTTT; len: 15; j_gene: TRBJ1-4; v_gene: TRBV28; abundance: NA; d_gene: NA
CDR3aa: CASSLGRGNSPLHF; CDR3nt: TGCGCCAGCAGCTTGGGAAGGGGGAATTCACCCCTCCACTTT; len: 14; j_gene: TRBJ1-6; v_gene: TRBV5-1; abundance: NA; d_gene: NA
CDR3aa: CASSLGPSLYGYTF; CDR3nt: TGTGCCAGCAGTTTAGGGCCGAGCCTCTATGGCTACACCTTC; len: 14; j_gene: TRBJ1-2; v_gene: TRBV27; abundance: NA; d_gene: NA
CDR3aa: CASRLTGGSYEQYF; CDR3nt: TGTGCCAGCAGACTGACAGGGGGCTCCTACGAGCAGTACTTC; len: 14; j_gene: TRBJ2-7; v_gene: TRBV6-5; abundance: NA; d_gene: TRBD1
CDR3aa: CASSWGLGTSSTDTQYF; CDR3nt: TGTGCCAGCAGCTGGGGCCTCGGCACCTCTAGCACAGATACGCAGTATTTT; len: 17; j_gene: TRBJ2-3; v_gene: TRBV7-9; abundance: NA; d_gene: NA
CDR3aa: CASSLAAGADTQYF; CDR3nt: TGCGCCAGCAGCTTAGCGGCGGGGGCAGATACGCAGTATTTT; len: 14; j_gene: TRBJ2-3; v_gene: TRBV10-1; abundance: NA; d_gene: TRBD2
CDR3aa: CASSRGLGKNIQYF; CDR3nt: TGTGCCAGCAGCCGAGGGTTGGGCAAAAACATTCAGTACTTC; len: 14; j_gene: TRBJ2-4; v_gene: TRBV13; abundance: NA; d_gene: NA
CDR3aa: CASSPDRNYGYTF; CDR3nt: TGTGCCAGCAGCCCCGACAGAAACTATGGCTACACCTTC; len: 13; j_gene: TRBJ1-2; v_gene: TRBV9; abundance: NA; d_gene: NA
CDR3aa: CASRDTHYGYTF; CDR3nt: TGTGCCAGCAGGGACACCCACTATGGCTACACCTTC; len: 12; j_gene: TRBJ1-2; v_gene: TRBV19; abundance: NA; d_gene: NA
CDR3aa: CASRSYVYEQYF; CDR3nt: TGTGCCAGCAGGTCCTATGTCTACGAGCAGTACTTC; len: 12; j_gene: TRBJ2-7; v_gene: TRBV11-2; abundance: NA; d_gene: NA
CDR3aa: CASNARDTGEKLFF; CDR3nt: TGTGCCAGCAATGCACGAGATACAGGTGAAAAACTGTTTTTT; len: 14; j_gene: TRBJ1-4; v_gene: TRBV28; abundance: NA; d_gene: NA
CDR3aa: CASSLEGSFTDTQYF; CDR3nt: TGTGCCAGCAGTTTAGAGGGCAGCTTCACAGATACGCAGTATTTT; len: 15; j_gene: TRBJ2-3; v_gene: TRBV27; abundance: NA; d_gene: NA
CDR3aa: CASRTGLAGRTGEQYF; CDR3nt: TGTGCCAGCAGAACCGGACTAGCGGGAAGGACAGGAGAGCAGTACTTC; len: 16; j_gene: TRBJ2-7; v_gene: TRBV7-9; abundance: NA; d_gene: TRBD2
CDR3aa: CASRGLPNYGYTF; CDR3nt: TGTGCCAGCAGAGGACTTCCTAACTATGGCTACACCTTC; len: 13; j_gene: TRBJ1-2; v_gene: TRBV6-5; abundance: once; d_gene: NA
CDR3aa: CASSLLGTGDSGNTIYF; CDR3nt: TGTGCCAGCTCGCTCCTCGGGACAGGGGATTCTGGAAACACCATATATTTT; len: 17; j_gene: TRBJ1-3; v_gene: TRBV19; abundance: NA; d_gene: TRBD1
CDR3aa: CASSSVGQGNSPLHF; CDR3nt: TGTGCCAGCAGTTCGGTCGGACAGGGGAATTCACCCCTCCACTTT; len: 15; j_gene: TRBJ1-6; v_gene: TRBV27; abundance: NA; d_gene: TRBD1